The text below deals with one TCR beta chain. Its binding antigen is unknown. No base quality information exists; no much larger clone differs at one position. There are 16 amino acids in the CDR3, from cysteine to phenylalanine inclusive. Here the CDR3 DNA is all that survives: 48 bases in frame from base 1. The germline V gene yields SGHTA for CDR1 and FQGTGA for CDR2. Trimming removed 5 bases from V and 4 bases from J; the gene matches leave 9 bases unexplained. The sample comes from a study of shared T cell receptors in the human thymus (dated by TCRdb to about 2021). In terms of the full investigation: The study examined how self-reactive, shared T-cell receptor alpha chains are generated in the human thymus.

Library creation used the immunoSEQ multiplex PCR assay. The immuneACCESS repertoire file appears here via TCRdb, limited to in-frame rearrangements. These files lack a portion of the clones; in checked studies, under half of the deficit traces to unresolved V genes, and the cause of the others is not known. The sample contains 72,000 or so clones, about 95% of them found a single time. About 0.03% of the sample goes to the ten largest clones. The sequence derives from a human donor. This chain joins TRBV7-3 to TRBJ2-2; TRBD1 fits 8 bases in the junction. Sequenced input: thymocytes. The CDR3 corresponds to CASSPMTGDGTGELFF. The nucleotides read TGTGCCAGCAGCCCAATGACAGGGGACGGCACCGGGGAGCTGTTTTTT.